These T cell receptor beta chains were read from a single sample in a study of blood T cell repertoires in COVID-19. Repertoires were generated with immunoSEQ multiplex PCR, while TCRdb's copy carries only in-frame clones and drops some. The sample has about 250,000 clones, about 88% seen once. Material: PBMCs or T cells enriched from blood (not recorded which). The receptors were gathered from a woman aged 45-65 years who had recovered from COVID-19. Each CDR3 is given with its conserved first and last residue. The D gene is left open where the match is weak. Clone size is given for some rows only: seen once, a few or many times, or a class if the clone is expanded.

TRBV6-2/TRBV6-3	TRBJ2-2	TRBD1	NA	CASSSTGTGGSGELFF	TGTGCCAGCAGTTCAACCGGGACAGGGGGCTCCGGGGAGCTGTTTTTT
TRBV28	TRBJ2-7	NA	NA	CASRMDNSYEQYF	TGTGCCAGCAGAATGGACAACTCCTACGAGCAGTACTTC
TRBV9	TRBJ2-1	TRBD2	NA	CASTAGSGSTNEQFF	TGTGCCAGCACCGCCGGAAGCGGGAGTACAAATGAGCAGTTCTTC
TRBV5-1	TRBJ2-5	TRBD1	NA	CASSWTGQETQYF	TGCGCCAGCAGCTGGACAGGGCAAGAGACCCAGTACTTC
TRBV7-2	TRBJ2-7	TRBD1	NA	CASSLGQGVSYEQYF	TGTGCCAGCAGCTTAGGACAGGGGGTGTCCTACGAGCAGTACTTC
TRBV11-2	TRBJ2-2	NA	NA	CASSFQTRSGELFF	TGTGCCAGCAGCTTCCAGACTAGGAGCGGGGAGCTGTTTTTT
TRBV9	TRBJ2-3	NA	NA	CASSVATADTQYF	TGTGCCAGCAGCGTAGCTACGGCAGATACGCAGTATTTT
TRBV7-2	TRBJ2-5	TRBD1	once	CASSLGDRASHQETQYF	TGTGCCAGCAGCTTAGGCGACAGGGCCTCACACCAAGAGACCCAGTACTTC
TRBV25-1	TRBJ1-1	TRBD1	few	CASSERTGLTEAFF	TGTGCCAGCAGTGAAAGGACAGGATTAACTGAAGCTTTCTTT
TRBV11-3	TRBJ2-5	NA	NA	CASSLDSKTQYF	TGTGCCAGCAGCTTGGACTCGAAGACCCAGTACTTC
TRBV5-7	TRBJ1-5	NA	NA	CASSQYVGRSNQPQHF	TGTGCCAGCAGCCAGTATGTAGGGAGGAGCAATCAGCCCCAGCATTTT
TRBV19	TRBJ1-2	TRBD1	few	CASTEGAGYGYTF	TGTGCCAGTACCGAGGGGGCTGGCTATGGCTACACCTTC
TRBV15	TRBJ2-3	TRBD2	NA	CATSRGLASSTDTQYF	TGTGCCACCAGCAGAGGACTAGCGTCTAGCACAGATACGCAGTATTTT
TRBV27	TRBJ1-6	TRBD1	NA	CASSRGTGGNSPLHF	TGTGCCAGCAGTCGTGGGACAGGGGGTAATTCACCCCTCCACTTT
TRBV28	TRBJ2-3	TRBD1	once	CASSSPGQGVDTQYF	TGTGCCAGCAGTTCGCCGGGACAGGGCGTGGATACGCAGTATTTT
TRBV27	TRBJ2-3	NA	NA	CASSLTRTSTDTQYF	TGTGCCAGCAGTCTGACTCGTACTAGCACAGATACGCAGTATTTT
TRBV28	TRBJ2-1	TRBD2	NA	CASTEPGLAHNEQFF	TGTGCCAGCACCGAACCGGGACTAGCCCACAATGAGCAGTTCTTC
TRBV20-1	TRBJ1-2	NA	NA	CSARDTHGYTF	TGCAGTGCTAGAGATACGCACGGTTACACCTTC
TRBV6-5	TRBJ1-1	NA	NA	CASSKGWTEAFF	TGTGCCAGCAGCAAGGGGTGGACTGAAGCTTTCTTT
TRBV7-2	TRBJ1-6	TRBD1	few	CASRIQGANSPLHF	TGTGCCAGCCGCATCCAGGGGGCAAATTCACCCCTCCACTTT
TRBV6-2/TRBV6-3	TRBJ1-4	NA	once	CASSWPGGRANEKLFF	TGTGCCAGCAGTTGGCCCGGTGGGAGGGCTAATGAAAAACTGTTTTTT
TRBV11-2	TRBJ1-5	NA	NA	CASSLRGGNQPQHF	TGTGCCAGCAGCTTACGGGGGGGCAATCAGCCCCAGCATTTT
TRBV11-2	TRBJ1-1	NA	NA	CASSFIVDTEAFF	TGTGCCAGCAGCTTTATAGTCGACACTGAAGCTTTCTTT
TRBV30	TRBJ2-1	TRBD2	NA	CASNGREGNEQFF	TGTGCCTCCAATGGGCGGGAGGGAAATGAGCAGTTCTTC
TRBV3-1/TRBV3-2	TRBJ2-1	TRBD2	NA	CASSEVLAGGPRNNEQFF	TGTGCCAGCAGCGAAGTACTAGCGGGAGGGCCAAGGAACAATGAGCAGTTCTTC
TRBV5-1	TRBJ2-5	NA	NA	CASSLAAGVETQYF	TGCGCCAGCAGCTTGGCGGCAGGGGTAGAGACCCAGTACTTC
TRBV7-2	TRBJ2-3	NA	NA	CASSLGAGRLRYTQYF	TGTGCCAGCAGCTTAGGCGCGGGACGATTACGGTATACGCAGTATTTT
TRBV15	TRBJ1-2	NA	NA	CATSRAGNYGYTF	TGTGCCACCAGCAGGGCAGGGAACTATGGCTACACCTTC
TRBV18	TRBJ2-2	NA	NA	CASSPIVVDTGELFF	TGTGCCAGCTCACCAATAGTTGTGGACACCGGGGAGCTGTTTTTT
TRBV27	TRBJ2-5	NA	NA	CASSPRGGETQYF	TGTGCCAGCAGTCCTCGGGGTGGGGAGACCCAGTACTTC
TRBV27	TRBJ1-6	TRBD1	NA	CASSPDRDDNSPLHF	TGTGCCAGCAGCCCGGACAGGGATGATAATTCACCCCTCCACTTT
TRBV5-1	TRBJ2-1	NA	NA	CASRSTGPDRPFF	TGCGCCAGCAGGTCGACAGGACCAGACAGGCCGTTCTTC
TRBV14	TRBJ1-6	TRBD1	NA	CASSRTGGNSPLHF	TGTGCCAGCAGCCGAACAGGGGGTAATTCACCCCTCCACTTT
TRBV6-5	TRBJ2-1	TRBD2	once	CASSWRLADNEQFF	TGTGCCAGCAGTTGGCGACTAGCGGACAATGAGCAGTTCTTC
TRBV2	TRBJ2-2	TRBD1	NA	CASSEAWDRGTGELFF	TGTGCCAGCAGTGAAGCTTGGGACAGGGGCACCGGGGAGCTGTTTTTT
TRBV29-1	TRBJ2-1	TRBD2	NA	CSVPVPSGVYNEQFF	TGCAGCGTCCCGGTACCTAGCGGGGTTTACAATGAGCAGTTCTTC
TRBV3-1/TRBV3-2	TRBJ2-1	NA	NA	CASSQGTRNEQFF	TGTGCCAGCAGCCAAGGGACTCGGAATGAGCAGTTCTTC
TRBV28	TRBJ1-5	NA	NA	CASAPRTANQPQHF	TGTGCCAGCGCCCCTCGGACAGCTAATCAGCCCCAGCATTTT
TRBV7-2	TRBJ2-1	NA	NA	CASSLSYNEQFF	TGTGCCAGCAGCCTCTCCTACAATGAGCAGTTCTTC
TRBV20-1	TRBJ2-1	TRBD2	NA	CSASSGTKVHNEQFF	TGCAGTGCTAGTAGTGGGACTAAGGTCCACAATGAGCAGTTCTTC
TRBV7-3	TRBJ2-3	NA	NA	CASSLSGLGTDTQYF	TGTGCCAGCAGCTTAAGTGGTCTCGGGACAGATACGCAGTATTTT
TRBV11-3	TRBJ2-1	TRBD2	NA	CASSLTGTSGYNEQFF	TGTGCCAGCAGCCTTACCGGGACTAGCGGATACAATGAGCAGTTCTTC
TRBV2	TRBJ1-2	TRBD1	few	CASSGTGVGYTF	TGTGCCAGCAGTGGGACAGGGGTTGGCTACACCTTC
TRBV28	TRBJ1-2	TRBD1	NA	CASSLVQGADGYTF	TGTGCCAGCAGCTTAGTACAGGGGGCGGATGGCTACACCTTC
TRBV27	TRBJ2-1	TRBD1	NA	CASSFRDRGRSEQFF	TGTGCCAGCAGTTTCCGGGACAGGGGGCGATCTGAGCAGTTCTTC
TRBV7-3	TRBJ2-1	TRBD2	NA	CASSLEAGREVYNEQFF	TGTGCCAGCAGCTTAGAGGCGGGTCGGGAGGTCTACAATGAGCAGTTCTTC
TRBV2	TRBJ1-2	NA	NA	CASSVRAEDRRYGYTF	TGTGCCAGCAGTGTGAGGGCCGAGGACAGAAGATATGGCTACACCTTC
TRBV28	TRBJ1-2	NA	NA	CASSLWGSSNYGYTF	TGTGCCAGCAGTTTATGGGGCAGCTCTAACTATGGCTACACCTTC
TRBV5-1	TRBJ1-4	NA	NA	CASSWGGTTNEKLFF	TGCGCCAGCAGCTGGGGCGGAACAACTAATGAAAAACTGTTTTTT
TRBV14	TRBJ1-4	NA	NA	CASSHRQYEKLFF	TGTGCCAGCAGCCATCGCCAGTATGAAAAACTGTTTTTT
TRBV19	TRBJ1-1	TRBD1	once	CASQGVSTEAFF	TGTGCCAGCCAGGGGGTAAGCACTGAAGCTTTCTTT